The TCR beta chain described here comes from a study of blood T cells in healthy people across ages. This clonotype was detected a few times. With a J-beta primer mix and a sample-barcoded 5' primer, a second PCR ran about 7 to 12 cycles. Using its own MiXCR run on the 5' RACE reads, TCRdb lists one record per CDR3 protein. The sample consists of approximately 780,000 distinct CDR3 sequences, under 30% of them appearing once. These data were also reused for a study on T cells of mothers and their children.

The TCR comes from a boy between 10 and 17 years old in good health. The sample was blood.

In nucleotides, the CDR3 is TGTGCCAGCAGCCAAGATCCCGAGTACTACGAGCAGTACTTC. Amino acids: CASSQDPEYYEQYF. The V and J genes are TRBV14 and TRBJ2-5; unclear D gene. The J call may be mistaken, given a closer DNA end match to TRBJ2-7. This CDR3 has 14 residues. Germline assignment: CDR1 SGHDN and CDR2 FVKESK.